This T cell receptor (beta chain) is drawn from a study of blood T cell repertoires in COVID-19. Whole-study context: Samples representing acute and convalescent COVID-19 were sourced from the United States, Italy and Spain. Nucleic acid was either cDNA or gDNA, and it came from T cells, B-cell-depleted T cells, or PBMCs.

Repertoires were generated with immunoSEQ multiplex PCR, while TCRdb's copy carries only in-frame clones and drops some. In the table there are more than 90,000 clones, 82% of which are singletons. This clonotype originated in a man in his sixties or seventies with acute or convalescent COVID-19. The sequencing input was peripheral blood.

DNA of the CDR3: TGTGCCAGCAGTCCACTACAGGTGATTCAGGAAAAACTGTTTTTT. Residues: CASSPLQVIQEKLFF. The J gene is TRBJ1-4, the V gene TRBV28; the D gene is possibly TRBD1 (5 bases). The V and J ends lost 5 bases and 8 bases respectively, with 18 bases between them. The length of the CDR3 is 15 residues. Germline V gene sequence: CDR1 MDHEN, CDR2 SYDVKM.